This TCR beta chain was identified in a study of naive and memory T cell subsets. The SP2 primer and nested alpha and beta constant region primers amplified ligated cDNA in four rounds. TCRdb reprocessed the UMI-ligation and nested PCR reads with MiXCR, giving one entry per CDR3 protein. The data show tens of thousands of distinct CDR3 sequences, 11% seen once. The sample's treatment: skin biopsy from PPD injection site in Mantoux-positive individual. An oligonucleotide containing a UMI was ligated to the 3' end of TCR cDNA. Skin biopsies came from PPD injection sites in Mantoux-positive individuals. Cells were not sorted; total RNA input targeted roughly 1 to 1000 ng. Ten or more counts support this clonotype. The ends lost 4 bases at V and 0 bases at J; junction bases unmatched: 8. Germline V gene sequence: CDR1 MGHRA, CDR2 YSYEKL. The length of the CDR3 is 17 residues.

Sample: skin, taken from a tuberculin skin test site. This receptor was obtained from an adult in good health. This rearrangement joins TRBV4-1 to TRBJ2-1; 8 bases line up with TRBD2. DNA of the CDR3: TGCGCCAGCAGCCCTAACTTTGCGGGGGGCTCCTACAATGAGCAGTTCTTC. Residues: CASSPNFAGGSYNEQFF.